The 7 T cell receptor beta chains below come from one sample, sequenced in a study of T cells in Graves' hyperthyroidism and ophthalmopathy. From RNA transcripts, TCR beta CDR3 regions were amplified. Primed by the HTBI set, a first-round RT-PCR was run on the TCR CDR3. A single record per CDR3 protein comes from TCRdb applying MiXCR to the multiplex PCR reads. The sample lists about 400,000 distinct CDR3 sequences, more than 13% occurring once. Sequencing input: blood. Receptor source: a man between 50 and 59 years old with Graves' ophthalmopathy.

The V and J genes are TRBV15 and TRBJ2-1; D gene ambiguous. The CDR3 totals 14 residues. Between the trimmed V and J ends, which lost 2 bases and 2 bases, there was a span of 7 bases. The germline CDR1 and CDR2 sequences are LNHNV and YYDKDF (reference sequence). The CDR3 nucleotides are TGTGCCACCAGCAGATACGGAGCCTACAATGAGCAGTTCTTC. This gives the protein CATSRYGAYNEQFF.

This clonotype was found many times. V is TRBV5-1 and J is TRBJ2-1; D unresolved. This CDR3 comprises 12 residues. V was pared by 0 bases and J by 5 bases, with 3 bases between. The germline V gene has CDR1 SGHRS and CDR2 YFSETQ. CDR3 DNA: TGCGCCAGCAGCTTGGCCAACAATGAGCAGTTCTTC. Translated, it gives CASSLANNEQFF.

This clonotype has more than one count but fewer than ten. This chain uses TRBV29-1 with TRBJ2-2; 11 nucleotides line up with TRBD2. The V gene's germline CDR1 is SQVTM and CDR2 ANQGSEA. Losses at the gene ends were 4 bases for V and 8 bases for J; bases not matched to a gene: 3. There are 13 residues in the CDR3. CDR3 in amino acids: CSVAASGRGELFF. The CDR3 nucleotides read TGCAGCGTTGCGGCTAGCGGGAGGGGGGAGCTGTTTTTT.

This clonotype was detected ten times or more. This chain connects TRBV6-2 or TRBV6-3 to TRBJ2-1, with 8 bases lining up with TRBD2. V lost 6 bases, J lost 9 bases, and 7 bases stayed unmatched. This CDR3 region has 13 residues. Germline CDR1 MNHEY, CDR2 SVGEGT. DNA for the CDR3: TGTGCCAGCAGGCCGTCGGGAGGGGGTGAGCAGTTCTTC. Translated, it gives CASRPSGGGEQFF.

This sequence joins TRBV27 and TRBJ1-5, with D maybe TRBD1 (5 bases). V dropped 6 bases and J dropped 2 bases, with 14 bases sitting between them. This CDR3 comprises 15 residues. Germline V gene data show CDR1 as MNHEY and CDR2 as SMNVEV (reference sequence). CDR3 nucleotide sequence: TGTGCCAGCAGAACAGACGGGACCCGCAATCAGCCCCAGCATTTT. Residues: CASRTDGTRNQPQHF.

The table lists this clonotype with many counts. The gene calls are TRBV4-1 and TRBJ2-1, with 9 nucleotides matching TRBD2. CDR1 is MGHRA and CDR2 is YSYEKL in the germline V gene. J gave up 9 bases and V 2 bases, and 14 bases lay outside the gene matches. The length of the CDR3 is 17 residues. The CDR3 loop is CASSQNRVSGSVSEQFF. CDR3 DNA sequence: TGCGCCAGCAGCCAAAATCGAGTTAGCGGGAGTGTAAGTGAGCAGTTCTTC.

This clonotype was picked up many times. The chain employs TRBV24-1 and TRBJ1-5; no clear D gene. CDR1 is KGHDR, CDR2 SFDVKD, per germline. The CDR3 is made up of 12 amino acids. V shed 3 bases and J shed 5 bases, with 4 bases lying between them. This CDR3 reads CATSDHDQPQHF. The CDR3 DNA follows: TGTGCCACCAGTGATCACGATCAGCCCCAGCATTTT.